This T cell receptor (beta chain) was obtained from a study of beta chain features in type 1 diabetes. Investigators reverse transcribed all isolated RNA, so they sequenced expressed TCRB transcripts. Sequenced by immunoSEQ multiplex PCR; TCRdb stores in-frame clones only, minus some. The sample lists fewer than 400,000 clones; around 7.6% were seen once. Study outcomes and limitations: Moderate yet significant TCRB CDR3 shortening was seen in Type 1 diabetes patients in all four CD4+ subsets. VDJ junctions from patients with type 1 diabetes contained fewer insertions and more deletions.

CD4+ naive, central memory, regulatory and stem cell-like memory cells were sorted via CD45RO/CCR7/CD25/CD127/CD95/CD27. Germline V gene sequence: CDR1 MNHEY, CDR2 SVGAGI. The CDR3 has 14 residues. This clone was counted only a few times. Its cognate antigen is unknown. At one end, the junction sequence differs from germline, possibly due to a read error. Sequenced material: central memory CD4+ T cells from blood. This clonotype originated in a woman under 30 in good health. The chain couples TRBV6-5 to TRBJ2-5, with D perhaps given as TRBD1 or TRBD2 (5 bases each). CDR3 bases: TGTGCCATCAGTGCTGGGGGATCGCGGGAGACCCAGTACTTC. Its protein is CAISAGGSRETQYF.